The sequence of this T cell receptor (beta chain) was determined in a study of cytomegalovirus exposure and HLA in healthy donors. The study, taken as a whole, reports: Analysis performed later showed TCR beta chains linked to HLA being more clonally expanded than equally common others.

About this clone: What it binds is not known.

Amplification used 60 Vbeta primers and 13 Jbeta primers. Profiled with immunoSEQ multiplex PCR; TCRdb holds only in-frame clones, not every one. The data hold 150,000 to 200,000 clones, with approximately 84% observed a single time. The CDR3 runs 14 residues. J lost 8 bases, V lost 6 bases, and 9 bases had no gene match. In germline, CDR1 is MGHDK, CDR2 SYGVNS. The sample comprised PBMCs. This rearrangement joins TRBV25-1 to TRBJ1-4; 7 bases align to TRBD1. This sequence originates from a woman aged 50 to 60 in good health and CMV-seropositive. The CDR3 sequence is CASSPGQSGEKLFF. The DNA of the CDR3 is TGTGCCAGCAGCCCGGGACAGTCGGGAGAAAAACTGTTTTTT.